This T cell receptor (beta chain) was documented in a study of naive and memory T cell subsets. CMV status came from CD4+ IFNgamma after overnight CMV lysate stimulation. Both TRBC1 and TRBC2 were covered by a beta constant-region primer of two equimolar oligonucleotides. Nested alpha and beta constant-region primers with the SP2 primer drove four PCR rounds on ligated cDNA. One entry per CDR3 protein, called by TCRdb with MiXCR from the UMI-ligation and nested PCR reads. The table lists 8,500 to 10,000 distinct CDR3 sequences, roughly 5.5% of them singletons. This CDR3 is built from 16 residues. After removal of 5 bases from V and 4 bases from J, the junction contained 6 bases not matched to a gene. Ten or more counts support this clonotype.

The receptor was derived from a human donor in good health. V usage is TRBV12-3 or TRBV12-4 and J usage is TRBJ2-3; 13 nucleotides match TRBD2. Sequenced input: CD4+ TEMRA cells from blood. As for subset: effector memory re-expressing CD45RA, CD45RA+ CD27-. This CDR3 reads CASSPRGTSGADTQYF. The CDR3 DNA sequence: TGTGCCAGCAGTCCTAGGGGGACTAGCGGGGCAGATACGCAGTATTTT.